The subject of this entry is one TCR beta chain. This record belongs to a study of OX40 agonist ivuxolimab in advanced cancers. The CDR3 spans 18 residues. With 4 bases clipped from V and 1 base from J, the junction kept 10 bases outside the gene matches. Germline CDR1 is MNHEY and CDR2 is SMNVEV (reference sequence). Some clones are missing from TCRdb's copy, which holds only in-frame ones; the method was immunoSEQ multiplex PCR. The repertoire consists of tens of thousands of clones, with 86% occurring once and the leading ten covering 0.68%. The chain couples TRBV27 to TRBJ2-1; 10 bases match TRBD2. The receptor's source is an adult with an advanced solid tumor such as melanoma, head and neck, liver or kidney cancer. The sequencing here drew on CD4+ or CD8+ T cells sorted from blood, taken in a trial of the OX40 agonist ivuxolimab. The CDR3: CASSWGSGGDLSYNEQFF. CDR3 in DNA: TGTGCCAGCAGTTGGGGCAGCGGGGGGGATCTATCCTACAATGAGCAGTTCTTC.